A single sample is the source of the 23 T cell receptor beta chains below, sequenced in a study of cytomegalovirus exposure and HLA in healthy donors. 60 Vbeta and 13 Jbeta primers were used in PCR. Produced via immunoSEQ multiplex PCR; TCRdb's table is partial and in-frame only. This repertoire shows about 140,000 clones, 82% found once; its top ten account for less than 1.5%. Sequenced input: PBMCs. These receptors were obtained from a young man in good health and CMV-seropositive.

This clone was seen more than once but under ten times. The V call is TRBV5-4, the J call TRBJ1-2; D call uncertain. Per the germline V gene, CDR1 is SGHNT and CDR2 is YYREEE (reference sequence). CDR3 length equals 14 residues. Trimming left V 4 bases short and J 0 bases short, with 10 bases between. The CDR3, as DNA: TGTGCCAGCAGCCCCGACATGGCTAACTATGGCTACACCTTC. This sequence encodes CASSPDMANYGYTF. The full variable domain, rest sourced from reference TRBV5-4 and TRBJ1-2, is ETGVTQSPTHLIKTRGQQVTLRCSSQSGHNTVSWYQQALGQGPQFIFQYYREEENGRGNFPPRFSGLQFPNYSSELNVNALELDDSALYLCASSPDMANYGYTFGSGTRLTVV.

DNA of the CDR3: TGCGCCAGCAGCCTCCTGAGGGGGTCGGGTGAAAAACTGTTTTTT. The encoded protein is CASSLLRGSGEKLFF. The genes are TRBV4-1 and TRBJ1-4, with a tentative D call TRBD1 (6 bases). The CDR3 length is 15 residues. V was pared by 4 bases and J by 7 bases, with 16 bases between. The V gene's germline CDR1 is MGHRA and CDR2 YSYEKL.

This chain connects TRBV19 to TRBJ2-2, with D perhaps matching TRBD1 (7 bases). This CDR3 is built from 15 residues. Germline V gives CDR1 LNHDA, CDR2 SQIVND (reference sequence). Trimming removed 3 bases from V and 5 bases from J, with 13 bases in between. In DNA form, the CDR3 reads TGTGCCAGTAGTATGCGGGCAGGGGGGACCGGGGAGCTGTTTTTT. The encoded protein is CASSMRAGGTGELFF.

The chain recombines TRBV9 with TRBJ2-2; possibly TRBD1 for D (6 bases). V was clipped by 4 bases and J by 4 bases, with 14 bases between them. Germline V CDR1 and CDR2: SGDLS, YYNGEE. The CDR3 is made up of 15 amino acids. The CDR3 loop is CASSLDSPSTGELFF. For the CDR3, the DNA is TGTGCCAGCAGCCTGGACAGCCCCTCCACCGGGGAGCTGTTTTTT.

The chain couples TRBV6-1 to TRBJ1-6, with 11 positions matching TRBD1. CDR1 is MNHNS, CDR2 SASEGT, per germline. The ends lost 4 bases at V and 4 bases at J; junction bases unmatched: 6. There are 17 residues in the CDR3. CDR3 protein: CASSVHGTGGYNSPLHF. For the CDR3, the DNA is TGTGCCAGCAGTGTACACGGGACAGGGGGTTATAATTCACCCCTCCACTTT.

The CDR3 sequence: CASISGYEQYF. The CDR3 DNA reads TGTGCCAGCATATCGGGTTACGAGCAGTACTTC. This chain joins TRBV6-1 and TRBJ2-7; D not resolved. This CDR3 region has 11 residues. Germline lookup yields CDR1 MNHNS and CDR2 SASEGT. V dropped 7 bases and J dropped 4 bases, with 8 bases sitting between them.

The rearrangement links TRBV18 to TRBJ2-1, with 13 positions matching TRBD2. V shed 3 bases and J 9 bases; nucleotides not matched to a gene: 8. The V gene's germline CDR1 is KGHSH and CDR2 LQKENI. The CDR3 is made up of 16 amino acids. The CDR3 region is CASSPRGLAGVGEQFF. The CDR3 DNA sequence: TGTGCCAGCTCACCTAGAGGACTAGCGGGAGTGGGTGAGCAGTTCTTC.

CDR3: CASSPDINSNQPQHF. CDR3 in DNA: TGTGCCAGCTCACCAGACATTAATAGCAATCAGCCCCAGCATTTT. The genes are TRBV18 and TRBJ1-5, with D unresolved. The germline V gene encodes CDR1 KGHSH and CDR2 LQKENI. The CDR3 is 15 amino acids. Trimming removed 2 bases from V and 0 bases from J, with 8 bases in between.

With regard to this clone: In the same sample, other DNA sequences code for this CDR3. This sequence joins TRBV5-4 and TRBJ2-3; 11 bases agree with TRBD2. With V trimmed by 2 bases and J by 4 bases, 3 bases remained unmatched. This CDR3 has 15 residues. Germline CDR1 reads SGHNT; CDR2 reads YYREEE (reference sequence). The CDR3 here is CASSFSGGAADTQYF. The DNA of the CDR3 is TGTGCCAGCAGCTTTAGCGGGGGGGCAGCAGATACGCAGTATTTT. The full variable domain, in which reference TRBV5-4 and TRBJ2-3 provide the parts outside the CDR3, is ETGVTQSPTHLIKTRGQQVTLRCSSQSGHNTVSWYQQALGQGPQFIFQYYREEENGRGNFPPRFSGLQFPNYSSELNVNALELDDSALYLCASSFSGGAADTQYFGPGTRLTVL.

V is TRBV5-1 and J is TRBJ2-1; TRBD2 matches 16 bases. Germline V gene lookup returns CDR1 SGHRS and CDR2 YFSETQ. This CDR3 comprises 19 residues. With 0 bases clipped from V and 5 bases from J, the junction kept 8 bases outside the gene matches. The CDR3 DNA reads TGCGCCAGCAGCTTGGTCCCGGGACTAGCGGGGGGGCCGAACAATGAGCAGTTCTTC. It codes for CASSLVPGLAGGPNNEQFF.

This chain connects TRBV7-6 to TRBJ2-1, with a weak D call TRBD2 (5 bases). Germline CDR1 reads SGHVS; CDR2 reads FNYEAQ. The V gene lost 8 bases and the J gene lost 7 bases, with 18 bases spanning the gap. The length of the CDR3 is 14 residues. CDR3 sequence (DNA): TGTGCCAGCGCCTATCCGGGGAAGGAAAATGAGCAGTTCTTC. Its protein product is CASAYPGKENEQFF.

This sequence joins TRBV30 and TRBJ1-2; D is undetermined. The CDR3 sequence is 16 residues long. The germline CDR1 and CDR2 sequences are GTSNPN and SVGIG (reference sequence). With 4 bases removed from V and 4 bases from J, the gap between germline ends came to 22 bases. The CDR3 region has the DNA TGTGCCTGGAATTACTTAAAAGCGGGGATCGGCTATGGCTACACCTTC. This codes for CAWNYLKAGIGYGYTF.

This chain connects TRBV30 to TRBJ1-6; maybe TRBD1 (6 bases). CDR3 length: 13 amino acids. V dropped 3 bases and J dropped 7 bases, with 10 bases sitting between them. Germline V lookup: CDR1 GTSNPN, CDR2 SVGIG (reference sequence). CDR3 DNA: TGTGCCTGGAGAAACAGGGTGAATTCACCCCTCCACTTT. It specifies CAWRNRVNSPLHF.

V is TRBV18 and J is TRBJ2-7, with 13 positions matching TRBD2. Trimming at V came to 2 bases and at J to 4 bases, leaving 2 bases not matched to a gene. Looked up from germline, CDR1 is KGHSH and CDR2 is LQKENI. This CDR3 comprises 15 residues. CDR3 DNA: TGTGCCAGCTCACCAGGGACTAGCGGGACTTACGAGCAGTACTTC. It encodes CASSPGTSGTYEQYF.

The rearrangement links TRBV28 to TRBJ1-2; D may be TRBD1 (5 bases). Germline values: CDR1 MDHEN, CDR2 SYDVKM. The CDR3 runs 15 residues. The V gene lost 4 bases and the J gene lost 2 bases, with 14 bases spanning the gap. CDR3 loop: CASSSSGGGNYGYTF. CDR3 nucleotides: TGTGCCAGCAGTTCTTCCGGGGGGGGAAACTATGGCTACACCTTC.

This clone appeared a few times. The chain has TRBV30 and TRBJ1-1, with 7 nucleotides matching TRBD1. CDR3 size: 15 residues. Germline V gene sequence: CDR1 GTSNPN, CDR2 SVGIG (reference sequence). Unmatched junction bases numbered 13, after V lost 3 bases and J lost 6 bases. The CDR3 spells CAWRHKGAREAEAFF. The CDR3 DNA is TGTGCCTGGAGACATAAGGGGGCGCGGGAGGCTGAAGCTTTCTTT.

The chain links TRBV28 to TRBJ2-3; D may be TRBD1 (6 bases). CDR1 and CDR2 (germline): MDHEN, SYDVKM. This CDR3 region has 15 residues. The V end was cut by 6 bases, the J end by 10 bases, with 23 bases between. The CDR3 loop reads CASRPAGVRDPAQYF. CDR3 coding DNA: TGTGCCAGCAGACCAGCAGGGGTCAGGGACCCCGCGCAGTATTTT.

V and J are TRBV19 and TRBJ2-2; 7 bases line up with TRBD2. The length of the CDR3 is 15 residues. V dropped 5 bases and J dropped 5; count of bases not matched to a gene: 8. CDR1 and CDR2 from the germline V gene are LNHDA and SQIVND (reference sequence). CDR3 nucleotide sequence: TGTGCCAGTAGTGGGGGAGGGCCGGGAACCGGGGAGCTGTTTTTT. Protein: CASSGGGPGTGELFF.

The CDR3 DNA reads as TGTGCCAGCAGCTTGTCGGGTGAGCAGTTCTTC. Translating gives CASSLSGEQFF. The rearrangement joins TRBV5-4 to TRBJ2-1, with D uncertain. CDR1 and CDR2 from the germline V gene are SGHNT and YYREEE (reference sequence). The V end lost 1 base, the J end lost 9 bases, and 5 bases lay between the germline ends. The CDR3 is made up of 11 amino acids.

Only a few counts were recorded for this clone. This sequence joins TRBV4-1 and TRBJ1-4; D gene unclear. V gave up 4 bases and J gave up 8 bases, with 20 bases separating them. The CDR3 spans 16 residues. Germline assignment: CDR1 MGHRA and CDR2 YSYEKL. CDR3 in amino acids: CASSPGWRRGGEKLFF. Here the CDR3 DNA reads TGCGCCAGCAGCCCAGGATGGCGGCGGGGAGGGGAAAAACTGTTTTTT.

The chain has TRBV2 and TRBJ2-1, with 14 bases fitting TRBD2. CDR3 size: 17 residues. Germline V gene data show CDR1 as SNHLY and CDR2 as FYNNEI. Trimming cost V 6 bases and J 7 bases; bases outside gene matches: 11. The CDR3 DNA reads TGTGCCAGCAGAGCGACTAGCGGGGGGGGCCTCATGAATGAGCAGTTCTTC. Protein product: CASRATSGGGLMNEQFF. The whole variable domain, remainder taken from reference TRBV2 and TRBJ2-1, is EPEVTQTPSHQVTQMGQEVILRCVPISNHLYFYWYRQILGQKVEFLVSFYNNEISEKSEIFDDQFSVERPDGSNFTLKIRSTKLEDSAMYFCASRATSGGGLMNEQFFGPGTRLTVL.

V gene TRBV30 combines with J gene TRBJ2-7; 9 nucleotides agree with TRBD1. Germline trimming cut 1 base from V and 5 bases from J; bases unmatched to any gene: 9. The length of the CDR3 is 15 residues. Germline lookup yields CDR1 GTSNPN and CDR2 SVGIG (reference sequence). In DNA, the CDR3 is TGTGCCTGGAGTGATCGGTTGGGACAGGGTAACGAGCAGTACTTC. As protein: CAWSDRLGQGNEQYF.

The V gene is TRBV7-6, the J gene TRBJ1-5, with 9 bases aligning to TRBD1. Germline V CDR1 and CDR2: SGHVS, FNYEAQ. The V segment lost 0 bases and the J segment 1 base; nucleotides outside the gene matches: 4. This CDR3 region has 17 residues. DNA of the CDR3: TGTGCCAGCAGCTTAGCCCCACAGGGGGCGAGCAATCAGCCCCAGCATTTT. This encodes CASSLAPQGASNQPQHF.